These 27 T cell receptor beta chains came from one sample sequenced in a study of blood T cell repertoires in COVID-19. TCRdb keeps only in-frame clones here, not all; method: immunoSEQ multiplex PCR. The sample comprises fewer than 250,000 clones, approximately 88% of which are singletons, and around 2.6% rests with the top ten. Specimen: PBMCs or T cells enriched from blood (not recorded which). The source of these receptors is a woman aged 30 to 39 with acute COVID-19.

This clone was seen once. The chain employs TRBV18 and TRBJ1-2, with TRBD1 matching over 7 bases. The length of the CDR3 is 13 residues. Germline-derived CDR1 and CDR2 are KGHSH and LQKENI. J was trimmed by 8 bases and V by 4 bases; bases with no gene match: 7. CDR3 DNA: TGTGCCAGCTCACTACAGGGGTGGAGCGGCTACACCTTC. This gives the protein CASSLQGWSGYTF.

The gene calls are TRBV11-3 and TRBJ2-7; 7 positions match TRBD1. J lost 4 bases, V lost 1 base, and 7 bases had no gene match. The V gene's germline CDR1 is SGHNT and CDR2 YENEEA. The CDR3 is 15 amino acids. CDR3 DNA: TGTGCCAGCAGCTTAGGGCCCCCGACAGGGTACGAGCAGTACTTC. It specifies CASSLGPPTGYEQYF.

The J gene is TRBJ2-5, the V gene TRBV28, with 7 bases aligning to TRBD1. Germline lookup yields CDR1 MDHEN and CDR2 SYDVKM. CDR3 length: 14 amino acids. The V and J ends lost 6 bases and 1 base, in that order; junction bases with no gene match: 5. The chain's CDR3 is CASSSGQLQETQYF. The CDR3 DNA reads as TGTGCCAGCAGCTCGGGACAGCTCCAAGAGACCCAGTACTTC. The entire variable domain, with the rest obtained from reference TRBV28 and TRBJ2-5, is as follows: DVKVTQSSRYLVKRTGEKVFLECVQDMDHENMFWYRQDPGLGLRLIYFSYDVKMKEKGDIPEGYSVSREKKERFSLILESASTNQTSMYLCASSSGQLQETQYFGPGTRLLVL.

This rearrangement joins TRBV10-3 to TRBJ1-2, with 7 bases identical to TRBD1. Germline-derived CDR1 and CDR2 are ENHRY and SYGVKD. Unmatched junction bases numbered 10, after V lost 5 bases and J lost 4 bases. There are 15 residues in the CDR3. CDR3 DNA: TGTGCCATCAGTCCGCAGGGGGTCAATTCCTATGGCTACACCTTC. This codes for CAISPQGVNSYGYTF.

J is TRBJ2-2 and V is TRBV10-3, with 8 bases aligning to TRBD1. The CDR3 is 16 amino acids. Germline-derived CDR1 and CDR2 are ENHRY and SYGVKD. Unmatched junction bases numbered 7, after V lost 5 bases and J lost 2 bases. CDR3 sequence (DNA): TGTGCCATCAGTCTAGAGACAGGGGCCAACACCGGGGAGCTGTTTTTT. Its translation: CAISLETGANTGELFF.

The rearrangement joins TRBV2 to TRBJ2-4; maybe TRBD1 (5 bases). Germline CDR1 is SNHLY and CDR2 is FYNNEI. The V and J ends lost 2 bases and 0 bases respectively, with 11 bases between them. This CDR3 region has 16 residues. CDR3 DNA: TGTGCCAGCAGTGAATTGACAGATATAGCCAAAAACATTCAGTACTTC. Protein product: CASSELTDIAKNIQYF.

The V and J genes are TRBV29-1 and TRBJ1-2, with D hard to call. Germline V lookup: CDR1 SQVTM, CDR2 ANQGSEA. The CDR3 has 13 amino acids. The germline V and J ends were trimmed by 1 base and 3 bases, with 9 bases remaining between them. This chain's CDR3 is CSVEGSDYYGYTF. The CDR3 coding sequence is TGCAGCGTTGAAGGCTCAGACTACTATGGCTACACCTTC.

The rearrangement links TRBV7-2 to TRBJ2-5; 13 nucleotides agree with TRBD2. The CDR3 contains 17 residues. Germline trimming cut 7 bases from V and 5 bases from J; bases unmatched to any gene: 13. Germline V gene lookup returns CDR1 SGHTA and CDR2 FQGNSA. The DNA of the CDR3 is TGTGCCAGCATCCAACAGACTAGCGGGGGGCGGGAGGAGACCCAGTACTTC. As protein: CASIQQTSGGREETQYF.

This chain uses TRBV11-2 with TRBJ2-2, with 8 positions matching TRBD2. The germline gives CDR1 SGHAT, CDR2 FQNNGV. The length of the CDR3 is 16 residues. Losses at the gene ends were 2 bases for V and 1 base for J; bases not matched to a gene: 3. The chain's CDR3 is CASSLWRGVNTGELFF. DNA for the CDR3: TGTGCCAGCAGCTTATGGCGGGGGGTGAACACCGGGGAGCTGTTTTTT. The full variable domain, rest sourced from reference TRBV11-2 and TRBJ2-2, is EAGVAQSPRYKIIEKRQSVAFWCNPISGHATLYWYQQILGQGPKLLIQFQNNGVVDDSQLPKDRFSAERLKGVDSTLKIQPAKLEDSAVYLCASSLWRGVNTGELFFGEGSRLTVL.

The table lists this clone with a few counts. The chain couples TRBV5-1 to TRBJ2-7; D is possibly TRBD2 (6 bases). The V gene's germline CDR1 is SGHRS and CDR2 YFSETQ. CDR3 length equals 15 residues. V was clipped by 1 base and J by 2 bases, with 13 bases between them. The CDR3: CASSLQGGETYEQYF. The CDR3 DNA follows: TGCGCCAGCAGCTTGCAGGGCGGGGAGACCTACGAGCAGTACTTC.

The CDR3 sequence: CASSPRTGSNTGELFF. In nucleotides, the CDR3 is TGTGCCAGCAGCCCGAGGACAGGGTCGAACACCGGGGAGCTGTTTTTT. The chain carries TRBV9 and TRBJ2-2; TRBD1 aligns across 8 bases. The V segment lost 4 bases and the J segment 0 bases; nucleotides outside the gene matches: 5. This CDR3 has 16 amino acids. The germline gives CDR1 SGDLS, CDR2 YYNGEE.

This rearrangement joins TRBV27 to TRBJ1-6; TRBD1 matches at 9 bases. From germline, CDR1 is MNHEY and CDR2 SMNVEV (reference sequence). V shed 7 bases, J shed 10 bases, and the junction held 5 bases outside the gene matches. The CDR3 extends over 13 amino acids. DNA of the CDR3: TGTGCCAGCAAAGGACAGGGGAAATCACCCCTCCACTTT. Amino acid sequence: CASKGQGKSPLHF.

This clone was seen a single time. The V and J genes are TRBV19 and TRBJ1-4; TRBD1 agrees at 7 bases. Germline CDR1 is LNHDA and CDR2 is SQIVND (reference sequence). The CDR3 is made up of 16 amino acids. The junction had 4 bases not matched to a gene; V was cut back by 3 bases and J by 0 bases. CDR3 region: CASSIGTAATNEKLFF. The CDR3 region has the DNA TGTGCCAGTAGTATCGGGACAGCTGCAACTAATGAAAAACTGTTTTTT.

The J gene is TRBJ1-2, the V gene TRBV5-5, with D perhaps TRBD1 (6 bases). Per the germline V gene, CDR1 is SGHKS and CDR2 is YYEKEE (reference sequence). There are 15 residues in the CDR3. V was trimmed by 6 bases and J by 0 bases, leaving 15 bases between them. DNA of the CDR3: TGTGCCAGCACCCTTGGGGACATAACTAACTATGGCTACACCTTC. This sequence encodes CASTLGDITNYGYTF.

This clone was seen only once. The chain joins TRBV7-2 to TRBJ2-7; TRBD2 agrees at 14 bases. The CDR3 has 18 amino acids. Trimming took 3 bases from V and 0 from J; bases not matched to a gene: 7. In germline, CDR1 is SGHTA, CDR2 FQGNSA. The CDR3, as DNA: TGTGCCAGCAGCTTCGGACTAGCGGGGGGTCCGAGCTCCTACGAGCAGTACTTC. It is translated as CASSFGLAGGPSSYEQYF.

The chain couples TRBV5-1 to TRBJ1-4, with a possible D match to TRBD1 (5 bases). V gave up 0 bases and J gave up 2 bases, with 8 bases separating them. The CDR3 runs 15 residues. CDR1 is SGHRS, CDR2 YFSETQ, per germline. The CDR3 DNA reads TGCGCCAGCAGCTTGGCCCCAGGGACTAATGAAAAACTGTTTTTT. Amino acid sequence: CASSLAPGTNEKLFF.

The chain employs TRBV18 and TRBJ1-4; D call uncertain. Deletions cut 5 bases from V and 6 bases from J, with 10 bases between. Germline loops: CDR1 KGHSH, CDR2 LQKENI. The CDR3 is 13 residues long. The CDR3 loop is CASSSVVDEKLFF. The CDR3, as DNA: TGTGCCAGCTCATCCGTAGTGGATGAAAAACTGTTTTTT.

The rearrangement uses TRBV19 and TRBJ2-1, with D maybe TRBD2 (6 bases). Germline V gene data show CDR1 as LNHDA and CDR2 as SQIVND (reference sequence). The V gene lost 5 bases and the J gene lost 5 bases, with 10 bases spanning the gap. The CDR3 totals 13 residues. This CDR3 is CASSGGTHNEQFF. The CDR3 DNA sequence: TGTGCCAGTAGTGGCGGGACCCACAATGAGCAGTTCTTC.

This chain connects TRBV12-3 or TRBV12-4 to TRBJ2-1; perhaps TRBD1 as D (5 bases). Trimming pared 7 bases from V and 7 bases from J, leaving 5 bases between. The CDR3 spans 10 residues. In nucleotides, the CDR3 is TGTGCCAGCACAGGGAATGAGCAGTTCTTC. This translates into CASTGNEQFF.

In DNA, the CDR3 is TGTGCCAGCAGCCAAGAATGGCCGGGACAGGGGGATGGCTACACCTTC. This gives the protein CASSQEWPGQGDGYTF. V is TRBV14 and J is TRBJ1-2; 11 bases line up with TRBD1. The germline V gene encodes CDR1 SGHDN and CDR2 FVKESK. J lost 6 bases, V lost 0 bases, and 6 bases had no gene match. CDR3 size: 16 residues.

The V call is TRBV6-2 or TRBV6-3, the J call TRBJ1-4, with D possibly matching TRBD1 (6 bases). Germline V lookup: CDR1 MNHEY, CDR2 SVGEGT. The CDR3 runs to 14 residues. V was shortened by 2 bases and J by 7 bases, with 11 bases between the two germline ends. The CDR3 reads CASSYRGAFEKLFF. CDR3 DNA sequence: TGTGCCAGCAGTTACCGGGGGGCCTTTGAAAAACTGTTTTTT.

This clone came up many times. The genes are TRBV5-8 and TRBJ2-6; perhaps TRBD2 as D (6 bases). There are 15 residues in the CDR3. CDR1 and CDR2 (germline): SGHTS, YDEGEE. Trimming removed 2 bases at V and 0 bases at J, with 6 bases between. The CDR3 DNA reads TGTGCCAGCAGCTTTAGCGGCTCTGGGGCCAACGTCCTGACTTTC. As protein: CASSFSGSGANVLTF.

The V gene is TRBV7-9, the J gene TRBJ1-1, with D tentatively TRBD1 (5 bases). The CDR3 covers 12 residues. The V end lost 8 bases, the J end lost 1 base, and 8 bases lay between the germline ends. Germline CDR1 SEHNR, CDR2 FQNEAQ (reference sequence). CDR3 in DNA: TGTGCCAGCCGTCAGGGGAACACTGAAGCTTTCTTT. Translating gives CASRQGNTEAFF.

Concerning this clone itself: The same CDR3 can be traced to other DNA sequences in this sample. J is TRBJ2-7 and V is TRBV4-1, with no clear D. CDR1 is MGHRA, CDR2 YSYEKL, per germline. This CDR3 is built from 13 residues. V gave up 1 base and J gave up 2 bases, with 6 bases separating them. The CDR3 sequence is CASSQGSTYEQYF. The DNA of the CDR3 is TGCGCCAGCAGCCAAGGGTCTACCTACGAGCAGTACTTC.

This clone was seen a single time. The chain employs TRBV27 and TRBJ2-2, with 7 bases matching TRBD2. Per the germline V gene, CDR1 is MNHEY and CDR2 is SMNVEV (reference sequence). Trimming at V came to 3 bases and at J to 4 bases, leaving 8 bases not matched to a gene. CDR3 size: 16 residues. The CDR3 is CASSLFQREGTGELFF. The CDR3 coding sequence is TGTGCCAGCAGTTTGTTTCAAAGGGAGGGCACCGGGGAGCTGTTTTTT.

The chain has TRBV19 and TRBJ1-4; possibly TRBD1 for D (6 bases). Germline values: CDR1 LNHDA, CDR2 SQIVND (reference sequence). The CDR3 totals 15 residues. Between the trimmed V and J ends, which lost 5 bases and 1 base, there was a span of 11 bases. In DNA, the CDR3 is TGTGCCAGTAGTCCCACGACAGGAACTAATGAAAAACTGTTTTTT. Protein sequence: CASSPTTGTNEKLFF.

V and J are TRBV3-1 (or the pseudogene TRBV3-2) and TRBJ2-7; D is unresolved. Looked up from germline, CDR1 is LGHDT and CDR2 is YNNKEL (reference sequence). The CDR3 is made up of 12 amino acids. V was trimmed by 3 bases and J by 7 bases, leaving 10 bases between them. CDR3 sequence (DNA): TGTGCCAGCAGCCACACGACGACAGAGCAGTACTTC. Protein product: CASSHTTTEQYF.